Presented here are 25 T cell receptor beta chains from one specimen sequenced in a study of patients and donors after allogeneic stem cell transplantation. TCRdb used MiXCR to reprocess the RT-PCR reads, holding one entry per CDR3 protein. The sample lists around 200,000 distinct CDR3 sequences, around 40% occurring once. The sample comprised blood, either unsorted or a sorted T cell fraction (not recorded which). The origin of the receptors is a human donor who was either an allogeneic HSCT recipient or a stem cell or donor lymphocyte infusion donor (not recorded which). It is not recorded whose cells these are; they may come from a transplant donor.

This chain connects TRBV12-3 or TRBV12-4 to TRBJ1-2; 7 positions match TRBD1. The V segment lost 4 bases and the J segment 6 bases; nucleotides outside the gene matches: 14. The CDR3 runs to 16 residues. The CDR3 region has the DNA TGTGCCAGCAGTTCTAAATCGACAGGGTATCAGCATGGCTACACCTTC. As protein: CASSSKSTGYQHGYTF.

The count of this clonotype is one. The gene calls are TRBV20-1 and TRBJ2-1, with D perhaps TRBD1 or TRBD2 (5 bases each). The CDR3 contains 14 residues. V lost 6 bases and J lost 8, with 20 bases in between. From germline, CDR1 is DFQATT and CDR2 SNEGSKA (reference sequence). The CDR3 nucleotides read TGCAGTGCGTCGGGACCGCTCCTCTCGGATGAGCAGTTCTTC. It codes for CSASGPLLSDEQFF.

This CDR3 reads CATSSLVDSLSTDTQYF. The CDR3 bases are TGTGCCACCAGCAGCTTAGTTGACTCACTAAGCACAGATACGCAGTATTTT. V usage is TRBV15 and J usage is TRBJ2-3; D is ambiguous. CDR3 length: 17 amino acids. Germline values: CDR1 LNHNV, CDR2 YYDKDF (reference sequence). V lost 3 bases and J lost 0, with 16 bases in between.

The chain couples TRBV29-1 to TRBJ1-1; 11 bases are shared with TRBD1. This CDR3 contains 15 residues. Germline V gene data show CDR1 as SQVTM and CDR2 as ANQGSEA. The V gene end was trimmed by 3 bases and the J gene end by 2 bases; junction bases not matched to a gene: 5. Here the CDR3 reads CSVEGQGGLNTEAFF. CDR3 sequence (DNA): TGCAGCGTTGAGGGACAGGGGGGTCTAAACACTGAAGCTTTCTTT.

In DNA form, the CDR3 reads TGCGCCAGCAGGCATCAACAGGGGAACACCATATATTTT. Translating it yields CASRHQQGNTIYF. V usage is TRBV4-1 and J usage is TRBJ1-3; 7 positions match TRBD1. CDR1 is MGHRA, CDR2 YSYEKL, per germline. Trimming removed 6 bases from V and 7 bases from J; junction bases left unmatched: 6. The CDR3 contains 13 residues.

The chain combines TRBV7-9 with TRBJ1-2; D is unresolved. This CDR3 has 14 amino acids. CDR1 SEHNR and CDR2 FQNEAQ come from the germline V gene (reference sequence). Trimming stripped 6 bases from V and 4 bases from J, with 15 bases between. CDR3 coding DNA: TGTGCCAGCAGTCCTCATCGGCAGATCTATGGCTACACCTTC. Protein product: CASSPHRQIYGYTF.

V usage is TRBV9 and J usage is TRBJ2-5; D possibly corresponds to TRBD1 (6 bases). The CDR3 contains 15 residues. Deletions cut 2 bases from V and 5 bases from J, with 16 bases between. CDR1 and CDR2 (germline): SGDLS, YYNGEE. CDR3 region: CASSVTPGTLETQYF. The CDR3 nucleotides read TGTGCCAGCAGCGTCACCCCCGGGACACTGGAGACCCAGTACTTC.

The rearrangement joins TRBV15 to TRBJ1-5, with 7 bases identical to TRBD1. The CDR3 has 14 residues. V shed 1 base and J 9 bases; nucleotides not matched to a gene: 6. Germline V lookup: CDR1 LNHNV, CDR2 YYDKDF (reference sequence). CDR3 residues: CATSRAGGILPQHF. CDR3 coding DNA: TGTGCCACCAGCAGAGCAGGGGGAATTCTGCCCCAGCATTTT.

This chain links TRBV28 with TRBJ1-1; D gene ambiguous. The V gene lost 4 bases and the J gene lost 3 bases, with 18 bases spanning the gap. Germline values: CDR1 MDHEN, CDR2 SYDVKM. The length of the CDR3 is 16 residues. This CDR3 is CASSSINRSGYTEAFF. Here the CDR3 DNA reads TGTGCCAGCAGTTCCATCAACCGGTCGGGTTACACTGAAGCTTTCTTT.

J is TRBJ1-4 and V is TRBV6-6; 7 bases fit TRBD1. Germline V gene sequence: CDR1 MNHNY, CDR2 SVGAGI (reference sequence). Losses at the gene ends were 6 bases for V and 8 bases for J; bases not matched to a gene: 9. CDR3 size: 14 residues. The CDR3 DNA sequence: TGTGCCAGCAGCCTCTCAGGGGGAGCGGAAAAACTGTTTTTT. Its protein is CASSLSGGAEKLFF.

The CDR3 region is CASSPDRVRYGYTF. In DNA form, the CDR3 reads TGTGCCAGCAGCCCGGACAGGGTACGATATGGCTACACCTTC. The genes are TRBV12-3 or TRBV12-4 and TRBJ1-2; TRBD1 matches 8 bases. The J segment lost 5 bases and the V segment lost 6 bases, leaving 8 bases of the junction unmatched. CDR3 length: 14 amino acids.

A single count supports this clonotype. The chain links TRBV4-3 to TRBJ2-7; possible D gene TRBD1, 5 bases. Germline CDR1 and CDR2: LGHNA and YSLEER. Trimming took 2 bases from V and 4 from J, leaving 9 bases between them. The CDR3 covers 13 residues. This chain's CDR3 is CASSQRKGYEQYF. In nucleotides, the CDR3 is TGCGCCAGCAGCCAAAGGAAGGGGTACGAGCAGTACTTC.

The V gene is TRBV29-1, the J gene TRBJ1-5, with D perhaps matching TRBD1 (5 bases). V was cut by 5 bases and J by 7 bases, with 15 bases left in between. The V gene's germline CDR1 is SQVTM and CDR2 ANQGSEA. The CDR3 is made up of 13 amino acids. CDR3 sequence reads: CSVSQGENQPQHF. In nucleotides, the CDR3 is TGCAGCGTTTCCCAGGGCGAGAACCAGCCCCAGCATTTT.

This clonotype was found a few times. The chain joins TRBV6-4 to TRBJ2-3, with TRBD2 identical over 8 bases. The CDR3 has 14 residues. Trimming at V came to 3 bases and at J to 8 bases, leaving 7 bases not matched to a gene. Germline V lookup: CDR1 MRHNA, CDR2 SNTAGT. The CDR3 bases are TGTGCCAGCAGTGAGGGAGCGGGGGCAGCTACGCAGTATTTT. Residues: CASSEGAGAATQYF.

Ten or more counts support this clonotype. The V and J genes are TRBV4-2 and TRBJ1-4, with TRBD1 as a possible D gene (5 bases). CDR3 size: 16 residues. The V gene lost 4 bases and the J gene lost 5 bases, with 17 bases spanning the gap. Germline CDR1 LGHNA, CDR2 YNFKEQ. The CDR3 spells CASSPKTGTGNEKLFF. The CDR3 bases are TGTGCCAGCAGCCCCAAGACCGGGACGGGAAATGAAAAACTGTTTTTT.

V usage is TRBV5-6 and J usage is TRBJ1-4; D perhaps matches TRBD1 (6 bases). Germline CDR1 SGHDT, CDR2 YYEEEE. V was shortened by 6 bases and J by 6 bases, with 15 bases between the two germline ends. The CDR3 contains 14 residues. CDR3 sequence (DNA): TGTGCCAGCAAACAGACAGGTTCGGATGAAAAACTGTTTTTT. It is translated as CASKQTGSDEKLFF. Together with reference TRBV5-6 and TRBJ1-4, the CDR3 gives the full variable domain: DAGVTQSPTHLIKTRGQQVTLRCSPKSGHDTVSWYQQALGQGPQFIFQYYEEEERQRGNFPDRFSGHQFPNYSSELNVNALLLGDSALYLCASKQTGSDEKLFFGSGTQLSVL.

The V call is TRBV29-1, the J call TRBJ1-1; D not resolved. The CDR3 is 11 amino acids. Germline loops: CDR1 SQVTM, CDR2 ANQGSEA. Trimming stripped 2 bases from V and 0 bases from J, with 1 base between. For the CDR3, the DNA is TGCAGCGTTGAATTGAACACTGAAGCTTTCTTT. Protein: CSVELNTEAFF. Combining the CDR3 with reference TRBV29-1 and TRBJ1-1 gives the whole variable domain SAVISQKPSRDICQRGTSLTIQCQVDSQVTMMFWYRQQPGQSLTLIATANQGSEATYESGFVIDKFPISRPNLTFSTLTVSNMSPEDSSIYLCSVELNTEAFFGQGTRLTVV.

The J gene is TRBJ1-1, the V gene TRBV7-2, with D perhaps TRBD1 (5 bases). This CDR3 is built from 16 residues. CDR1 is SGHTA and CDR2 is FQGNSA in the germline V gene. V was clipped by 4 bases and J by 0 bases, with 15 bases between them. In DNA form, the CDR3 reads TGTGCCAGCAGCTCCGATCTCGACAGTATGAACACTGAAGCTTTCTTT. Translating gives CASSSDLDSMNTEAFF. The variable domain in full, completed from reference TRBV7-2 and TRBJ1-1, reads GAGVSQSPSNKVTEKGKDVELRCDPISGHTALYWYRQSLGQGLEFLIYFQGNSAPDKSGLPSDRFSAERTGGSVSTLTIQRTQQEDSAVYLCASSSDLDSMNTEAFFGQGTRLTVV.

This clonotype was counted only a few times. This chain uses TRBV12-3 or TRBV12-4 with TRBJ1-6; 8 bases agree with TRBD1. V lost 9 bases to trimming and J lost 10 bases; unmatched junction nucleotides: 8. CDR3 length: 13 amino acids. The CDR3 DNA is TGTGCCAGTCAGCGCACAGGGGGATCACCCCTCCACTTT. As protein: CASQRTGGSPLHF.

The CDR3 reads CASSHVVGGNTEAFF. Written as DNA, the CDR3 is TGCGCCAGCAGCCATGTTGTAGGGGGGAACACTGAAGCTTTCTTT. This chain connects TRBV4-1 to TRBJ1-1, with D possibly being TRBD1 (6 bases). The CDR3 spans 15 residues. The V end lost 3 bases, the J end lost 1 base, and 12 bases lay between the germline ends. CDR1 and CDR2 from the germline V gene are MGHRA and YSYEKL.

The V call is TRBV6-5, the J call TRBJ1-1; possibly TRBD1 for D (5 bases). Trimming stripped 0 bases from V and 0 bases from J, with 8 bases between. CDR3 size: 15 residues. The V gene's germline CDR1 is MNHEY and CDR2 SVGAGI. The DNA for the CDR3 is TGTGCCAGCAGTTACTCGAGCAGGGTGAACACTGAAGCTTTCTTT. Translated: CASSYSSRVNTEAFF.

The CDR3 sequence is CASSRGLAGRYQETQYF. The DNA for the CDR3 is TGCGCCAGCAGCCGAGGACTAGCGGGGCGCTACCAAGAGACCCAGTACTTC. The V and J genes are TRBV4-3 and TRBJ2-5, with TRBD2 matching 12 bases. The CDR3 contains 17 residues. J gave up 0 bases and V 4 bases, and 6 bases lay outside the gene matches. Germline V lookup: CDR1 LGHNA, CDR2 YSLEER.

V usage is TRBV12-3 or TRBV12-4 and J usage is TRBJ1-5; the D gene is possibly TRBD1 (5 bases). The CDR3 contains 14 residues. With 3 bases removed from V and 6 bases from J, the gap between germline ends came to 12 bases. This CDR3 is CASSLGRASQPQHF. The CDR3 DNA is TGTGCCAGCAGTTTGGGCAGGGCCAGTCAGCCCCAGCATTTT.

The rearrangement joins TRBV14 to TRBJ1-5; D perhaps matches TRBD1 (5 bases). CDR3 length: 15 residues. Per the germline V gene, CDR1 is SGHDN and CDR2 is FVKESK. V was trimmed by 6 bases and J by 4 bases, leaving 16 bases between them. The CDR3 DNA reads as TGTGCCAGCAGTCTAAAAGGACATCGTAATCAGCCCCAGCATTTT. It yields the protein CASSLKGHRNQPQHF.

The chain has TRBV29-1 and TRBJ2-2; D not resolved. The germline V and J ends were trimmed by 1 base and 2 bases, with 5 bases remaining between them. The germline V gene has CDR1 SQVTM and CDR2 ANQGSEA. This CDR3 has 13 amino acids. This CDR3 is CSVEAENTGELFF. CDR3 DNA sequence: TGCAGCGTTGAAGCCGAAAACACCGGGGAGCTGTTTTTT.